Below are 32 T cell receptor beta chains sequenced from a single sample in a study of T cell responses to AZD1222 COVID-19 vaccine. Profiling relied on immunoSEQ multiplex PCR, and the TCRdb table lists in-frame clones only, not all of them. The sample carries 160,000 or so clones, approximately 91% recorded once. This specimen was peripheral blood, taken on day 0 of AZD1222 vaccination. The receptors come from an adult in good health.

The V and J genes are TRBV7-3 and TRBJ1-1; 8 bases are a match to TRBD1. This CDR3 comprises 15 residues. The V segment lost 6 bases and the J segment 4 bases; nucleotides outside the gene matches: 10. The germline V gene encodes CDR1 SGHTA and CDR2 FQGTGA. As DNA, the CDR3 is TGTGCCAGCAGTGAGACAGGGGCGCGTGGCACTGAAGCTTTCTTT. Translating it yields CASSETGARGTEAFF.

This rearrangement joins TRBV5-1 to TRBJ2-1, with D perhaps TRBD1 (6 bases). The CDR3 is 14 residues long. CDR1 SGHRS and CDR2 YFSETQ come from the germline V gene. The V and J ends lost 0 bases and 10 bases respectively, with 14 bases between them. The CDR3 DNA reads as TGCGCCAGCAGCTTGGGCCCCAGGGGTCGGGAGCAGTTCTTC. This translates into CASSLGPRGREQFF.

V gene TRBV10-1 combines with J gene TRBJ2-1; TRBD2 aligns across 9 bases. The CDR3 spans 15 residues. Germline assignment: CDR1 WNHNN and CDR2 SYGVQD (reference sequence). With V trimmed by 5 bases and J by 7 bases, 9 bases remained unmatched. The CDR3 DNA reads TGCGCCAGCAGTAGGAGTAGCGGGAGTGAAAATGAGCAGTTCTTC. Residues: CASSRSSGSENEQFF.

V usage is TRBV28 and J usage is TRBJ1-2, with D uncertain. V was cut by 3 bases and J by 6 bases, with 11 bases left in between. The CDR3 is made up of 13 amino acids. Germline-derived CDR1 and CDR2 are MDHEN and SYDVKM. The CDR3 here is CASSFPARDGYTF. CDR3 in DNA: TGTGCCAGCAGTTTCCCGGCTAGGGATGGCTACACCTTC.

The gene calls are TRBV11-2 and TRBJ1-2; D unclear. Per the germline V gene, CDR1 is SGHAT and CDR2 is FQNNGV. The CDR3 totals 12 residues. V lost 4 bases and J 4 bases, leaving 7 bases between the germline ends. Written as DNA, the CDR3 is TGTGCCAGCAGCTCCGGAACCTATGGCTACACCTTC. This gives the protein CASSSGTYGYTF.

V usage is TRBV6-5 and J usage is TRBJ1-2; TRBD1 agrees at 11 bases. J gave up 6 bases and V 2 bases, and 5 bases lay outside the gene matches. The CDR3 runs 15 residues. Germline CDR1 and CDR2: MNHEY and SVGAGI. The CDR3 sequence: CASSYAGTGGDGYTF. In DNA, the CDR3 is TGTGCCAGCAGTTACGCCGGGACAGGGGGAGATGGCTACACCTTC.

V gene TRBV6-6 combines with J gene TRBJ2-3; TRBD1 aligns across 7 bases. V was clipped by 7 bases and J by 3 bases; unmatched bases: 10. The CDR3 loop spans 15 amino acids. Germline-derived CDR1 and CDR2 are MNHNY and SVGAGI (reference sequence). Written as DNA, the CDR3 is TGTGCCAGCACTCAACTAGGGGGCAGAACAGATACGCAGTATTTT. It specifies CASTQLGGRTDTQYF.

The CDR3 DNA sequence: TGTGCCAGCAGCGGTAGCGGAAACACAGATACGCAGTATTTT. Protein product: CASSGSGNTDTQYF. V gene TRBV9 combines with J gene TRBJ2-3; possible D gene TRBD2, 6 bases. Germline values: CDR1 SGDLS, CDR2 YYNGEE. The CDR3 runs to 14 residues. V lost 3 bases to trimming and J lost 2 bases, with 10 bases between them.

This clone was observed a handful of times. J is TRBJ1-2 and V is TRBV3-1 (or the pseudogene TRBV3-2); 7 bases are shared with TRBD1. The CDR3 contains 16 residues. The trim removed 4 bases at V and 4 bases at J, leaving 12 bases unmatched. The V gene's germline CDR1 is LGHDT and CDR2 YNNKEL (reference sequence). CDR3 sequence: CASSLKETGTVYGYTF. In DNA form, the CDR3 reads TGTGCCAGCAGCCTAAAGGAAACCGGGACAGTCTATGGCTACACCTTC.

The rearrangement uses TRBV7-2 and TRBJ2-7; 9 nucleotides agree with TRBD2. This CDR3 region has 15 residues. V was pared by 0 bases and J by 5 bases, with 5 bases of the junction left unmatched. Germline lookup yields CDR1 SGHTA and CDR2 FQGNSA. The DNA of the CDR3 is TGTGCCAGCAGCTTAGCTAGCGGGAGCATAAACGAGCAGTACTTC. Translation gives CASSLASGSINEQYF.

This clone was seen only once. V usage is TRBV3-1 (or the pseudogene TRBV3-2) and J usage is TRBJ2-3, with D hard to call. Germline assignment: CDR1 LGHDT and CDR2 YNNKEL (reference sequence). Trimming took off 6 bases at V and 3 bases at J, with 16 bases between the two ends. There are 15 residues in the CDR3. CDR3 nucleotides: TGTGCCAGCAGTCCTACCCTGGGGATTACAGATACGCAGTATTTT. This translates into CASSPTLGITDTQYF.

A note on this clone: Sequence at one end of the junction differs from germline and may be a read error. J is TRBJ1-6 and V is TRBV7-9; tentatively, D is TRBD1 (5 bases). The germline V gene encodes CDR1 SEHNR and CDR2 FQNEAQ (reference sequence). The length of the CDR3 is 10 residues. The CDR3 reads CASWVPNRGW. As DNA, the CDR3 is TGTGCCAGCTGGGTTCCGAATCGGGGGTGG.

The chain is built from TRBV5-1 and TRBJ1-4; D is unclear. The V gene's germline CDR1 is SGHRS and CDR2 YFSETQ. V gave up 3 bases and J gave up 6 bases, with 12 bases separating them. The CDR3 runs to 14 residues. In DNA form, the CDR3 reads TGCGCCAGCAGCTCGGGAGTCGGGGATGAAAAACTGTTTTTT. Protein product: CASSSGVGDEKLFF.

This rearrangement joins TRBV6-1 to TRBJ1-5; D may be TRBD1 (5 bases). Germline CDR1 is MNHNS and CDR2 is SASEGT. This CDR3 contains 14 residues. Trimming took 3 bases from V and 6 from J, leaving 12 bases between them. In DNA form, the CDR3 reads TGTGCCAGCAGTGAGCCCAGGGAGCCTCAGCCCCAGCATTTT. This sequence encodes CASSEPREPQPQHF.

This sequence joins TRBV20-1 and TRBJ2-7; TRBD2 matches 12 bases. Germline lookup yields CDR1 DFQATT and CDR2 SNEGSKA (reference sequence). The CDR3 spans 15 residues. The J segment lost 7 bases and the V segment lost 3 bases, leaving 10 bases of the junction unmatched. CDR3 region: CSASGLSSGGGEQYV. The CDR3 region has the DNA TGCAGTGCTAGTGGTCTGTCTAGCGGGGGGGGAGAGCAGTACGTC.

The rearrangement joins TRBV2 to TRBJ1-1; D is possibly TRBD1 (6 bases). Germline V gene sequence: CDR1 SNHLY, CDR2 FYNNEI. This CDR3 comprises 13 residues. Trimming removed 6 bases at V and 2 bases at J, with 10 bases between. CDR3 coding DNA: TGTGCCAGCAGGGAGGACAGTAACACTGAAGCTTTCTTT. It yields the protein CASREDSNTEAFF.

The rearrangement joins TRBV28 to TRBJ1-6, with 9 bases identical to TRBD1. V lost 5 bases, J lost 17 bases, and 16 bases stayed unmatched. The germline CDR1 and CDR2 sequences are MDHEN and SYDVKM. The CDR3 extends over 15 amino acids. CDR3 protein: CASSGPGQGSNYFHF. In DNA form, the CDR3 reads TGTGCCAGCAGTGGCCCGGGACAGGGAAGTAATTACTTCCACTTT.

The rearrangement uses TRBV5-1 and TRBJ1-6; no clear D. The V end was cut by 2 bases, the J end by 4 bases, with 7 bases between. The germline CDR1 and CDR2 sequences are SGHRS and YFSETQ. This CDR3 spans 14 amino acids. Here the CDR3 reads CASSFDNYNSPLHF. The CDR3, as DNA: TGCGCCAGCAGCTTTGACAATTATAATTCACCCCTCCACTTT.

The chain is built from TRBV5-4 and TRBJ2-5; D unresolved. V was cut by 0 bases and J by 1 base, with 7 bases left in between. The CDR3 spans 14 residues. The germline gives CDR1 SGHNT, CDR2 YYREEE (reference sequence). CDR3 sequence: CASSLAAGQETQYF. The CDR3 DNA sequence: TGTGCCAGCAGCTTGGCGGCAGGCCAAGAGACCCAGTACTTC.

This clone was seen once. The chain carries TRBV6-5 and TRBJ1-4, with D uncertain. V was pared by 0 bases and J by 3 bases, with 11 bases between. Germline-derived CDR1 and CDR2 are MNHEY and SVGAGI. This CDR3 is 16 amino acids long. The CDR3 bases are TGTGCCAGCAGTTACTCATCGGCGTCGGCTAATGAAAAACTGTTTTTT. Amino acids: CASSYSSASANEKLFF.

This chain connects TRBV30 to TRBJ1-1, with D uncertain. Trimming shortened V by 4 bases and J by 8 bases, and 14 bases separated the two germline ends. Per germline, CDR1 GTSNPN and CDR2 SVGIG (reference sequence). The CDR3 consists of 12 residues. The chain's CDR3 is CAWTPRGQEAFF. CDR3 in DNA: TGTGCCTGGACTCCCCGAGGGCAGGAAGCTTTCTTT.

V and J are TRBV11-2 and TRBJ2-1, with TRBD2 matching over 14 bases. J gave up 6 bases and V 0 bases, and 4 bases lay outside the gene matches. The germline V gene has CDR1 SGHAT and CDR2 FQNNGV. CDR3 length: 17 amino acids. The chain's CDR3 is CASSLDTGLAGGNEQFF. The CDR3, as DNA: TGTGCCAGCAGCTTAGATACTGGACTAGCGGGAGGCAATGAGCAGTTCTTC.

This rearrangement joins TRBV5-1 to TRBJ2-7, with D possibly TRBD1 on 8 matching bases. CDR1 and CDR2 from the germline V gene are SGHRS and YFSETQ. The V end was cut by 3 bases, the J end by 6 bases, with 19 bases between. The CDR3 covers 15 residues. Here the CDR3 reads CASSWGGTGGPEQYF. The CDR3 DNA sequence: TGCGCCAGCAGCTGGGGGGGGACAGGAGGACCCGAGCAGTACTTC. The entire variable domain, with the rest obtained from reference TRBV5-1 and TRBJ2-7, is as follows: KAGVTQTPRYLIKTRGQQVTLSCSPISGHRSVSWYQQTPGQGLQFLFEYFSETQRNKGNFPGRFSGRQFSNSRSEMNVSTLELGDSALYLCASSWGGTGGPEQYFGPGTRLTVT.

The chain employs TRBV11-3 and TRBJ2-3; D is unclear. Between the trimmed V and J ends, which lost 3 bases and 0 bases, there was a span of 4 bases. This CDR3 spans 13 amino acids. Germline CDR1 SGHNT, CDR2 YENEEA. In DNA form, the CDR3 reads TGTGCCAGCAGCTTTCAGAGCACAGATACGCAGTATTTT. Its protein product is CASSFQSTDTQYF.

V usage is TRBV2 and J usage is TRBJ1-4; unclear D gene. CDR3 length: 13 residues. CDR1 is SNHLY, CDR2 FYNNEI, per germline. Trimming cost V 8 bases and J 3 bases, with 10 bases left between them. The DNA of the CDR3 is TGTGCCAGCTGCGGCAGATCTAATGAAAAACTGTTTTTT. Translated: CASCGRSNEKLFF.

The rearrangement uses TRBV19 and TRBJ2-1; no reliable D call. There are 12 residues in the CDR3. The germline V gene has CDR1 LNHDA and CDR2 SQIVND (reference sequence). Trimming left V 6 bases short and J 7 bases short, with 10 bases between. CDR3 sequence (DNA): TGTGCCAGTAGCCATTTGGAGAATGAGCAGTTCTTC. This sequence encodes CASSHLENEQFF.

This clone has just one count. The rearrangement uses TRBV3-1 (or the pseudogene TRBV3-2) and TRBJ1-2, with TRBD1 matching over 9 bases. CDR1 is LGHDT, CDR2 YNNKEL, per germline (reference sequence). The CDR3 sequence is 15 residues long. Trimming took 4 bases from V and 4 from J; bases not matched to a gene: 7. The CDR3 spells CASSLRDRAFYGYTF. The CDR3 coding sequence is TGTGCCAGCAGCCTTCGGGACAGGGCCTTCTATGGCTACACCTTC.

V and J are TRBV27 and TRBJ1-2; 10 bases agree with TRBD1. The CDR3 covers 15 residues. Germline CDR1 MNHEY, CDR2 SMNVEV (reference sequence). The ends lost 4 bases at V and 4 bases at J; junction bases unmatched: 6. This CDR3 is CASSSTRTGGYGYTF. In DNA form, the CDR3 reads TGTGCCAGCAGTTCAACTCGGACAGGGGGCTATGGCTACACCTTC.

J is TRBJ1-6 and V is TRBV6-5; D gene unclear. Trimming pared 7 bases from V and 5 bases from J, leaving 12 bases between. From germline, CDR1 is MNHEY and CDR2 SVGAGI. This CDR3 has 14 amino acids. The CDR3 DNA sequence: TGTGCCAGCAAGATGCAATGGGATAATTCACCCCTCCACTTT. Protein: CASKMQWDNSPLHF.

The genes are TRBV5-1 and TRBJ1-1; TRBD1 is a possible D gene (6 bases). Per germline, CDR1 SGHRS and CDR2 YFSETQ. The CDR3 length is 15 residues. V was shortened by 4 bases and J by 1 base, with 14 bases between the two germline ends. CDR3 nucleotide sequence: TGCGCCAGCAGCCCCGGGTCCAGGGGGAACACTGAAGCTTTCTTT. Encoded protein: CASSPGSRGNTEAFF.

This clone has a single count. The chain recombines TRBV7-9 with TRBJ1-6; 7 bases map to TRBD1. Germline lookup yields CDR1 SEHNR and CDR2 FQNEAQ (reference sequence). Trimming took 4 bases from V and 9 from J; bases not matched to a gene: 12. CDR3 length equals 16 residues. The CDR3 sequence: CASSSLTGMGRSPLHF. In nucleotides, the CDR3 is TGTGCCAGCAGCTCCCTGACAGGGATGGGTCGTTCACCCCTCCACTTT.

The rearrangement uses TRBV5-4 and TRBJ1-3, with D possibly TRBD1 on 5 matching bases. The CDR3 is 15 residues long. V was clipped by 2 bases and J by 2 bases, with 11 bases between them. CDR1 is SGHNT, CDR2 YYREEE, per germline (reference sequence). The CDR3 DNA sequence: TGTGCCAGCAGCTTATCGGGGGGAGCTGGAAACACCATATATTTT. Amino acids: CASSLSGGAGNTIYF.